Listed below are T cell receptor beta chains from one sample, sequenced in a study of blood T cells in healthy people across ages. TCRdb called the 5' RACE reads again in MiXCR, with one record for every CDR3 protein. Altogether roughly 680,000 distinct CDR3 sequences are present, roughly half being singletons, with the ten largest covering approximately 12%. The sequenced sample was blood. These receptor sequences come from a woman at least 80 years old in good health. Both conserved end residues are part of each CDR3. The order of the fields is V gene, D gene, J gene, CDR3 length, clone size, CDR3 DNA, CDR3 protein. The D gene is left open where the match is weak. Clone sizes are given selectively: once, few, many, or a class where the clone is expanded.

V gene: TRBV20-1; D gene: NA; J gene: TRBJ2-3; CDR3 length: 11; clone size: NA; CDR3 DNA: TGCAGTGCTAGCGCAGGGAGGACGCAGTATTTT; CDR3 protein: CSASAGRTQYF
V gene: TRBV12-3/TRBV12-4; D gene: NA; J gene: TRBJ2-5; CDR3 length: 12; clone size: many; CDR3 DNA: TGTGCCACCCGCTTCCCAGGAGAGACCCAGTACTTC; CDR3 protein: CATRFPGETQYF
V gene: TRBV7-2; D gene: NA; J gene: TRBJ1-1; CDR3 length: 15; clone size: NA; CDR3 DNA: TGTGCCAGCAGCTCGAACCCAGGGTACGGCACTGAAGCTTTCTTT; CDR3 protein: CASSSNPGYGTEAFF
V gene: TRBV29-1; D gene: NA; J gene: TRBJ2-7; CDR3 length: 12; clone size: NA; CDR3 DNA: TGCAGCGTTGAAACAGCTTCCTACGAGCAGTACTTC; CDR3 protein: CSVETASYEQYF
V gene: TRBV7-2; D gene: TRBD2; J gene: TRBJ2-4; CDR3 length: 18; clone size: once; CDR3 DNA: TGTGCCAGCAGCTTATTCCCCCGGGGGGGACTAGCCAAAAACATTCAGTACTTC; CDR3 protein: CASSLFPRGGLAKNIQYF
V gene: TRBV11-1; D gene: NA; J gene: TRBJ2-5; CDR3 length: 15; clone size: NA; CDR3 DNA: TGTGGCAGCAGCAGTCCACAGGGATCCCAAGAGACCCAGTACTTC; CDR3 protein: CGSSSPQGSQETQYF
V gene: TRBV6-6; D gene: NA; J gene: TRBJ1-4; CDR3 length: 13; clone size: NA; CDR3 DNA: TGTGCCAGCAGTTACAGGGCTAATGAAAAACTGTTTTTT; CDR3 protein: CASSYRANEKLFF
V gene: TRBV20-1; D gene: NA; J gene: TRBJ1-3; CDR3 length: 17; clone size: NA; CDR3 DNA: TGCAGTGCTAGTAGCCGGCACGGGGCGCGAGCTGGAAACACCATATATTTT; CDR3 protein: CSASSRHGARAGNTIYF
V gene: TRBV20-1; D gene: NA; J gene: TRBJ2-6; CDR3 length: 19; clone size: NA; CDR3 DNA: TGCAGTGCTAGAGTAGAGGGGCTCGGGCTAAGCTCTGGGGCCAACGTCCTGACTTTC; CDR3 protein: CSARVEGLGLSSGANVLTF
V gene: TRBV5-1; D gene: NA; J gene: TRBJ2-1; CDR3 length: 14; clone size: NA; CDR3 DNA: TGCGCCAGCAGTGGGGGGAGGTCTAACAATGAGCAGTTCTTC; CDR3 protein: CASSGGRSNNEQFF
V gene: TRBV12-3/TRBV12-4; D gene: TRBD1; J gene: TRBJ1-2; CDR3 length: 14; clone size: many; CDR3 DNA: TGTGCCAGCAGTTTGTCGACAGGGCGTGGTGGCTACACCTTC; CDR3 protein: CASSLSTGRGGYTF
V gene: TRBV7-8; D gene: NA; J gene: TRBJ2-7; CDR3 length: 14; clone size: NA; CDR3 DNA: TGTGCCAGCCTCTACGGATTGGCGGGAACGTTCCAGTACTTC; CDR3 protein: CASLYGLAGTFQYF
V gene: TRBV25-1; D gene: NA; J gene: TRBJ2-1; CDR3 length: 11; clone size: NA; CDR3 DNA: TGTGCCAGCGGACTTGGGTGGGAGCAGTTCTTC; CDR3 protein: CASGLGWEQFF
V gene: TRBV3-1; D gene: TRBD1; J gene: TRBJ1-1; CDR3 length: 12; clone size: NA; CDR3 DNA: TGTGCCAGCAGCCAATCTCGACAGGGGGCTTTCTTT; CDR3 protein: CASSQSRQGAFF
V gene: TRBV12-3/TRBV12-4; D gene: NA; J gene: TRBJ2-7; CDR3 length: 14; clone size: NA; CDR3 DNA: TGTGCCAGCAGTTTATCAGGGAAGGACTACGAGCAGTACTTC; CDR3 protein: CASSLSGKDYEQYF
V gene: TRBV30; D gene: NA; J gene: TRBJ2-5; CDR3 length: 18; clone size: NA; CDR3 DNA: TGTGCCTGGAGTGAGGGCAGGGGAGTAGACGGACAACAAGAGACCCAGTACTTC; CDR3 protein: CAWSEGRGVDGQQETQYF
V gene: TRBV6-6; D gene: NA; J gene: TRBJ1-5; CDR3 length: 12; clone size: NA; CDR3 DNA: TGTGCCAGCGGGTGGGCTAATCAGCCCCAGCATTTT; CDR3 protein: CASGWANQPQHF
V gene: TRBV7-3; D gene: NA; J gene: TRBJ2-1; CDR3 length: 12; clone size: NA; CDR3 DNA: TGCGCCAGCAGCGATCCCGGGACTTACCAGTTCTTC; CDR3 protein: CASSDPGTYQFF
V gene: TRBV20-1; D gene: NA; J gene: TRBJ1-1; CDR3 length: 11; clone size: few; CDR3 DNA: TGCAGTGCTCCTGAATACACTGAAGCTTTCTTT; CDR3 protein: CSAPEYTEAFF
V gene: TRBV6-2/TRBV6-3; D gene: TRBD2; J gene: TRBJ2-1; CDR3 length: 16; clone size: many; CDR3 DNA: TGTGCCAGCAGAACCCCTATAGCGGGAGGCTGGAATGAGCAGTTCTTC; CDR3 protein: CASRTPIAGGWNEQFF
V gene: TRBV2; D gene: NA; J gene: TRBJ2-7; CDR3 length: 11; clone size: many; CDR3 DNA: TGTGCCAGCAGTGACCACAGGAGGAAGTACTTC; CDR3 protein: CASSDHRRKYF
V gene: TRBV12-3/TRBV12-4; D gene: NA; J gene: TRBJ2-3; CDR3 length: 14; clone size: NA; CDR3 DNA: TGTGCCAGCCTTCTGGGGGGAGGCACAGATACGCAGTATTTT; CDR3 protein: CASLLGGGTDTQYF
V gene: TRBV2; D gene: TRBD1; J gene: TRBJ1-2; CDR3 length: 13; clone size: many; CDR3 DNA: TGTGCCAGCGACAGGGACCGAGTCTATGGCTACACCTTC; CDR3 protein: CASDRDRVYGYTF
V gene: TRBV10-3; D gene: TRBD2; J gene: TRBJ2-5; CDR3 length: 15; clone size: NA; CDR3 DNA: TGTGCCACCCTGGGGCTAGCGGGAGGGGGCAATGAGCAGTACTTC; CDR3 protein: CATLGLAGGGNEQYF
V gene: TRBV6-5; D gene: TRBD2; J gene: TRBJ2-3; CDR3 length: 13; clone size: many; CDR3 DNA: TGTGCCAGCCGACTAGCGGGGTCAGATACGCAGTATTTT; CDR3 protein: CASRLAGSDTQYF
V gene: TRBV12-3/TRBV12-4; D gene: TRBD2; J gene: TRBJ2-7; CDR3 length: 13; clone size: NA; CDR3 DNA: TGTGCCAGCAGTCCCCGGGAGGGATACGAGCAGTACTTC; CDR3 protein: CASSPREGYEQYF
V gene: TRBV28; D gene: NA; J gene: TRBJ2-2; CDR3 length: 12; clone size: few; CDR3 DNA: TGTGCCAGCAGCCCCCCCCGGGGGGAGCTGTTTTTT; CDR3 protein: CASSPPRGELFF
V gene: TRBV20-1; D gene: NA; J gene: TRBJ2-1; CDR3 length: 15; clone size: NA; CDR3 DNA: TGCAGTGCTCCAAAGGGCCTTGGTTCCCACAATGAGCAGTTCTTC; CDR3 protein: CSAPKGLGSHNEQFF
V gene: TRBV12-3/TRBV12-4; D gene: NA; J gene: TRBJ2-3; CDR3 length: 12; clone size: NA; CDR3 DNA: TGTGCCAGCAGAGTGAGGTCAGATACGCAATATTTT; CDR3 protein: CASRVRSDTQYF
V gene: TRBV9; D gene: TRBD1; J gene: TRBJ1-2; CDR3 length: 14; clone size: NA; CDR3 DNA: TGTGCCAGCAGTGGGACAGGGACAGTCTATGGCTACACCTTC; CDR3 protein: CASSGTGTVYGYTF
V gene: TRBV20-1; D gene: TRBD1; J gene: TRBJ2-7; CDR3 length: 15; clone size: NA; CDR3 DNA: TGCAGTGCGAGTCCGGGACAGCTGGACCCCAATGAGCAGTACTTC; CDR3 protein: CSASPGQLDPNEQYF
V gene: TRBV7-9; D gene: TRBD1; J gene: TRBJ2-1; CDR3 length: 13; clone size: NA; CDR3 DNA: TGTGCCAGCAGTGGACAGGGGCGGAATGAGCAGTTCTTC; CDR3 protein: CASSGQGRNEQFF
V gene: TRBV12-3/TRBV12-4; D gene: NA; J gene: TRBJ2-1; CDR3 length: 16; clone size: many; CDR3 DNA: TGTGCCAGCAGGCCGAGGCCTGCATCGGCAGTCGATGAGCAGTTCTTC; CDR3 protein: CASRPRPASAVDEQFF
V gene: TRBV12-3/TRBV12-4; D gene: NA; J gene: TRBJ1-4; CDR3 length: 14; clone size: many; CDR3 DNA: TGTGCCAGCAGTTTATTGAGACACGGGGAAAAACTGTTTTTT; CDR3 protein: CASSLLRHGEKLFF
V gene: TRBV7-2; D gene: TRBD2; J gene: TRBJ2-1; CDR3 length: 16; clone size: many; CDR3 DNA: TGTGCCAGCAGCTTAGTAGCGGGGGGCATCTACAATGAGCAGTTCTTC; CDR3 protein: CASSLVAGGIYNEQFF
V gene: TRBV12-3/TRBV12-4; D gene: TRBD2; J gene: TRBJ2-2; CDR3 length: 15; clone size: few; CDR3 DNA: TGTGCCAGCAGACATAGCGGGGGGCCTACCGGGGAGCTGTTTTTT; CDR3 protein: CASRHSGGPTGELFF
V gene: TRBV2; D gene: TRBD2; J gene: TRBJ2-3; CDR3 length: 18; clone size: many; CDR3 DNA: TGTGCCAGCAGTGAGAAGTCTAGCGGGGGGGCGAGCACAGATACGCAGTATTTT; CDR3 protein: CASSEKSSGGASTDTQYF
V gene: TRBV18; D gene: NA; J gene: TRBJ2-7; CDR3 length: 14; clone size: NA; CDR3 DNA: TGTGCCAGCTCACCGGGGACGGGGCTAGACGAGCAGTACTTC; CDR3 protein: CASSPGTGLDEQYF
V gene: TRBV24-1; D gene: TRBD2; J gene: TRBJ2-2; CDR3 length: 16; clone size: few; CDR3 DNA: TGTGCCACCAGTGACCCTAGCGTCGGGGGGACCGGGGAGCTGTTTTTT; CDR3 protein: CATSDPSVGGTGELFF
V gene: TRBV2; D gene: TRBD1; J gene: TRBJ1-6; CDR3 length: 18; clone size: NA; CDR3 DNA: TGTGCCAGCAGTCCAAAAAACATGACAGGGGGTTTCCATTCACCCCTCCACTTT; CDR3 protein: CASSPKNMTGGFHSPLHF
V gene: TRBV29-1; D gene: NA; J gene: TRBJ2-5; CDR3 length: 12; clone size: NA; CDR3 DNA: TGCAGCGCCATACGGGGGCGAGAGACCCAGTACTTC; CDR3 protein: CSAIRGRETQYF
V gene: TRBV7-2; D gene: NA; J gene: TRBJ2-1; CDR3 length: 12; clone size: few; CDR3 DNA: TGTGCCAGCAGCACGGACTCCTATGAGCAGTTCTTC; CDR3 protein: CASSTDSYEQFF
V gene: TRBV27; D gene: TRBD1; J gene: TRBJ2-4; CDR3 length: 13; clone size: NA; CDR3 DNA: TGTGCCAGCAGGGACAGGGGTGGGAACATTCAGTACTTC; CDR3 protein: CASRDRGGNIQYF
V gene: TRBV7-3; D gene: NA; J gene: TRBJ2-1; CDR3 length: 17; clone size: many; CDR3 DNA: TGTGCCAGCAGCCCCTATACCGGGGGCCGCTCCTACAATGAGCAGTTCTTC; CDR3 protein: CASSPYTGGRSYNEQFF
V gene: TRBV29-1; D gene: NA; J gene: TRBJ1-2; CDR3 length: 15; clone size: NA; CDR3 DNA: TGCAGCGTTGACCAAAGGGCTACCGCGGGCTGTGGCCACACCTTC; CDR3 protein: CSVDQRATAGCGHTF
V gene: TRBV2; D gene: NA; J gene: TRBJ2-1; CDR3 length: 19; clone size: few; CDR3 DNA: TGTGCCAGCAGTGAACCCAAAAAATCAGGGGTTGGCTCCTACAATGAGCAGTTCTTC; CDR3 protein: CASSEPKKSGVGSYNEQFF
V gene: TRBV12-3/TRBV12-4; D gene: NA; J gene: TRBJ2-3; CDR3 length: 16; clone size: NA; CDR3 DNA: TGTGTCAGCAGGCCGTCGGGACGCCTTAGGCCAGATACGCAGTATTTT; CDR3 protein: CVSRPSGRLRPDTQYF
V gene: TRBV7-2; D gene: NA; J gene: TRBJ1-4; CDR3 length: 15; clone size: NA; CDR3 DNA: TGTGCCAGCAGCTTAATTTTCGCAGGAGTTGAAAAACTGTTTTTT; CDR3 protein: CASSLIFAGVEKLFF
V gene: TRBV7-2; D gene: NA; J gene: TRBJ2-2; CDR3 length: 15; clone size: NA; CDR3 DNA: TGTGCCAGCAGCGTACGACTAGGAGGCACCGGGGAGCTGTTTTTT; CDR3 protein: CASSVRLGGTGELFF
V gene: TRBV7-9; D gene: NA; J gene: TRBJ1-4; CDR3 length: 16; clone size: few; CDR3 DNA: TGTGCCAGCAGCTTAGGGCCGGACAGTCGAAGTGAAAAACTGTTTTTT; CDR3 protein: CASSLGPDSRSEKLFF
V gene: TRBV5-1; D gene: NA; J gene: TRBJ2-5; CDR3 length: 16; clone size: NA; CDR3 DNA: TGCGCCAGCAGCTCCGGGGGAGCGGCTTACTACAATGAGCGGTACTTC; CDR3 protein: CASSSGGAAYYNERYF
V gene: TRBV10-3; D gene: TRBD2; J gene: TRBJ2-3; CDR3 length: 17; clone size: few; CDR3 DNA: TGTGCCATCAGTGAGTCTGGGGCTAGCGGGAGATCAGATACGCAGTATTTT; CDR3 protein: CAISESGASGRSDTQYF
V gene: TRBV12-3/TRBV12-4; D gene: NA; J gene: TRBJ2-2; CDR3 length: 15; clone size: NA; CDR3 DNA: TGTGCCAGCAGTTTACGGGGCAGACAAACCGGGGAGCTGTTTTTT; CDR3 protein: CASSLRGRQTGELFF
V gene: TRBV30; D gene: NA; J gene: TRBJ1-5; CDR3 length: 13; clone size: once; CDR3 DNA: TGTGCCTGGAGTGTGATTAGCAATCAGCCCCAGCATTTT; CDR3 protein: CAWSVISNQPQHF
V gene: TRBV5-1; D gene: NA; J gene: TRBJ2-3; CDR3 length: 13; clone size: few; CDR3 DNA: TGCGCCAGCGGGGGAGCCCCCACAGATACGCAGTATTTT; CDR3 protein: CASGGAPTDTQYF
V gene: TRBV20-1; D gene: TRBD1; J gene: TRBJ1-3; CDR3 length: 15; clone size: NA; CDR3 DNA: TGCAGTGCTAAAAGACAGGGTTACTCTGGAAACACCATATATTTT; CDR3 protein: CSAKRQGYSGNTIYF
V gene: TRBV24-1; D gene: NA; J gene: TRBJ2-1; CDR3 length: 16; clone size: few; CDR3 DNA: TGTGCCACCAGTGACCGCGTGGCCGGCTCCTACAATGAGCAGTTCTTC; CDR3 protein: CATSDRVAGSYNEQFF
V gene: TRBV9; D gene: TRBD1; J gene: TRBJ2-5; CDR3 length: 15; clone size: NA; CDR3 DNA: TGTGCCAGCAGCTTAGGTGGGACAGCCCAAGAGACCCAGTACTTC; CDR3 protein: CASSLGGTAQETQYF
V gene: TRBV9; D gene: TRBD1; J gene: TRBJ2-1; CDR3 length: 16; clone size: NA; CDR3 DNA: TGTGCCAGCAGCGCCCGACCCGGACAGGGGGAGAATGAGCAGTTCTTC; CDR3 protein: CASSARPGQGENEQFF
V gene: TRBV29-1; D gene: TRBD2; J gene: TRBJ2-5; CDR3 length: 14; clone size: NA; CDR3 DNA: TGCAGCGTTGAACTAGCGGAAGATTTAGAGACCCAGTACTTC; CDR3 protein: CSVELAEDLETQYF